This TCR beta chain was sequenced for a study of CD8+CD57+ T cells in acquired aplastic anemia. Study information: Average DNA yield from sorted CD4+ and CD8+ cells was around 3.2 ug. Study results and limitations: Patients were compared with controls for CD8+ Simpson's diversity, and no significant difference emerged. Overlap between patients and controls comprised 25 to 30 CD8+ CDR3 sequences.

This clonotype was seen just once. Its antigen is still unknown. Genomic DNA, the template, was used for profiling of the TCR beta VDJ and CDR3. TCRdb called the reads again in MiXCR, with one record for every CDR3 protein. The sample has 250,000 to 300,000 distinct CDR3 sequences; around 60% are singletons. The CDR3 spans 15 residues. V was trimmed by 5 bases and J by 6 bases, leaving 18 bases between them. Per the germline V gene, CDR1 is SGHTA and CDR2 is FQGNSA. The TCR was taken from a human donor with severe aplastic anemia or a healthy control (not recorded which). The chain links TRBV7-2 to TRBJ2-3; either TRBD1 or TRBD2 may supply D (5 bases each). Specimen: sorted CD4+, CD8+, or CD8+CD57+ T cells (not recorded which) from PBMCs. CDR3 in amino acids: CASSRGGSKGDTQYF. The CDR3 DNA sequence: TGTGCCAGCAGCCGTGGGGGTTCCAAGGGGGATACGCAGTATTTT.